This T cell receptor beta chain was retrieved from a study of CD8 T cells in Susac syndrome (dated by TCRdb to between 2019 and 2020). Looking at the study overall: Whether CD8+ T cell activation and differentiation in Susac syndrome was antigen driven was tested using repertoire sequencing. The clonality of the CD8+ T cell repertoire was compared across more than 9 healthy donors, around 14 Susac syndrome patients and about 16 multiple sclerosis patients.

Peripheral blood CD8+ and CD4+ T cells from healthy donors, Susac syndrome patients and multiple sclerosis patients were profiled by high-throughput TCR beta sequencing. The multiple sclerosis controls were treatment-naive patients whose relapsing-remitting disease, either stable or active, fulfilled the revised McDonald criteria. Bulk CD8+ and CD4+ T cells were purified by magnetic negative isolation, while CD8+ TEMRA cells were enriched using FACS. Blood was drawn into EDTA tubes, processed within 24 hours, and PBMCs were isolated by density gradient centrifugation. PBMCs intended for TCR sequencing were cryopreserved in liquid nitrogen and were subsequently thawed in a 37 degrees C water bath. A purity of at least 90% was achieved for sorted or isolated CD4+, CD8+ and CD8+ TEMRA cells. Study-wide conclusions, independent of this receptor: The study acknowledged that relatively few individuals were included in the TCR sequencing and HLA analysis.

RNA was extracted using the RNeasy kit, and about 0.45 to 1 ug of the RNA was reverse transcribed with random hexamers. The immunoSEQ multiplex PCR assay, covering 54 Vbeta and 13 Jbeta segments, was used to amplify TCR beta CDR3 regions. Bias from PCR amplification was corrected by using a synthetic template baseline for primer optimization and for computational correction. The original methods were these. Reads were annotated to V, D and J genes according to IMGT and were analyzed with immunoSEQ Analyzer, with only productive sequences retained. To calculate clonality, Shannon entropy was normalized by log2 of the number of productive unique sequences and then subtracted from one. Public and private clones were assessed among the 100 most prevalent clones of each patient and control. A clone was defined as Susac-specific if it was absent from the healthy and MS cohorts, from 950 to 1,300 published viral clones and from other ImmuneACCESS disease sequences. TCRdb passed the public sequencing reads through fastp at Q25 and MiXCR, retaining productive beta sequences. Rows with a matching CDR3 protein are joined into one entry that keeps the most common DNA and genes. TCRdb's processing, not the authors' own work, is the source of the V and J calls. This sample has 200,000 to 250,000 distinct CDR3 sequences in its table, and about 90% of those were observed once. The ten largest clones capture approximately 0.13% of the sample.

V loses 0 bases of germline sequence and J loses 4 bases, and the interval between the two ends is 10 bases. Including the terminal cysteine and phenylalanine, the CDR3 comprises 13 residues. Only the CDR3 region is kept as DNA, spanning 39 bases read in frame from base 1. For CDR1 and CDR2, the germline V gene lists SQVTM and ANQGSEA. In its sample, this clonotype was seen a few times. Its target antigen remains unknown. The record has no base qualities; no much larger clone is one base away. This receptor was identified in a human donor with multiple sclerosis. Sequenced: CD8+ T cells from PBMCs. Recombination joined TRBV29-1 with TRBJ2-7; TRBD1 is possibly the D segment (5 matching bases). The bases are TGCAGCGTTGAAGACGGTGACAGATACGAGCAGTACTTC. It encodes CSVEDGDRYEQYF.